This TCR beta chain was observed in a study of a mutant IDH1 vaccine in newly diagnosed glioma. Study-wide background: During weeks 1, 3, 5, 7, 11, 15, 19 and 23, patients received eight vaccinations.

Study results and caveats: Vaccine-induced immune responses were detected in about 93% of patients.

Data came from immunoSEQ multiplex PCR; TCRdb stores just in-frame clones and leaves some out. The repertoire holds roughly 60,000 clones, with approximately 84% as singletons. Stated time point: week 23, last vaccination. Mutant IDH1 20-mer peptide, at 300 ug, made up each vaccine dose, with topical imiquimod. On this clone itself: The antigen remains undetermined.

V was cut by 1 base and J by 2 bases, with 7 bases left in between. This CDR3 spans 14 amino acids. Germline assignment: CDR1 SGHRS and CDR2 YFSETQ. The sequences come from PBMCs, collected from a glioma patient whose treatment included an IDH1 peptide vaccine. This clonotype was obtained from a man aged 30-40 years with glioma. V gene TRBV5-1 combines with J gene TRBJ2-1; D possibly corresponds to TRBD1 (5 bases). CDR3 in DNA: TGCGCCAGCAGCTTGCAGGACACCTACAATGAGCAGTTCTTC. Its translation is CASSLQDTYNEQFF. The full variable domain, rest sourced from reference TRBV5-1 and TRBJ2-1, is KAGVTQTPRYLIKTRGQQVTLSCSPISGHRSVSWYQQTPGQGLQFLFEYFSETQRNKGNFPGRFSGRQFSNSRSEMNVSTLELGDSALYLCASSLQDTYNEQFFGPGTRLTVL.